A selection of T cell receptor beta chains follows, all from one sample in a study of cytotoxic CD8 clonotypes in ibrutinib-treated CLL. Sequencing used immunoSEQ multiplex PCR; TCRdb keeps in-frame clones, though not all of them. The sample includes 9,500 to 15,000 clones, around 62% seen only once; the top ten take about 25%. The sequenced sample was PBMCs, obtained before ibrutinib treatment. The receptors originated from a human donor with chronic lymphocytic leukemia. CDR3s include the opening cysteine and the closing phenylalanine or tryptophan. Fields, in order: CDR3 protein, CDR3 DNA, V gene, clone size, J gene, D gene, CDR3 length. D genes are given only for firm matches. Where a row states a size, it is once, few, many or the class of an expanded clone; other rows omit it.

CASSHRTGIKNIQYF | TGTGCCAGCAGCCACCGGACAGGAATCAAAAACATTCAGTACTTC | TRBV6-5 | NA | TRBJ2-4 | TRBD1 | 15
CASSLERGLAEQYF | TGTGCCAGCAGCTTAGAGAGGGGTCTTGCCGAGCAGTACTTC | TRBV11-2 | NA | TRBJ2-7 | NA | 14
CASSVRIGELFF | TGTGCCAGCAGCGTCCGGATCGGGGAGCTGTTTTTT | TRBV13 | NA | TRBJ2-2 | NA | 12
CASWTGATYNSPLHF | TGTGCCAGTTGGACAGGGGCGACCTATAATTCACCCCTCCACTTT | TRBV2 | medium-sized | TRBJ1-6 | TRBD1 | 15
CASKRDPGTYEQYF | TGTGCCAGCAAAAGGGACCCAGGGACTTACGAGCAGTACTTC | TRBV6-1 | NA | TRBJ2-7 | NA | 14
CASSRDSREQPQHF | TGCGCCAGCAGTCGGGACTCTAGGGAACAGCCCCAGCATTTT | TRBV10-2 | once | TRBJ1-5 | NA | 14
CASSQDRSSYEQYF | TGCGCCAGCAGCCAAGATCGCAGCTCCTACGAGCAGTACTTC | TRBV4-1 | NA | TRBJ2-7 | NA | 14
CASSEGDNQPQHF | TGTGCCAGCTCAGAGGGTGACAATCAGCCCCAGCATTTT | TRBV18 | NA | TRBJ1-5 | NA | 13
CAWSNPLTGHGGGKRYF | TGTGCCTGGAGTAACCCTCTCACTGGACACGGGGGGGGAAAAAGGTATTTT | TRBV30 | NA | TRBJ2-3 | TRBD2 | 17
CAWSVRLTEAFF | TGTGCCTGGAGTGTACGACTTACAGAAGCTTTCTTT | TRBV30 | once | TRBJ1-1 | NA | 12
CASSQGPGQGSYEQYF | TGTGCCAGCAGCCAGGGCCCGGGACAGGGCTCCTACGAGCAGTACTTC | TRBV4-2 | few | TRBJ2-7 | TRBD1 | 16
CASTVTPGQPSSGANVLTF | TGTGCCAGCACCGTCACGCCGGGACAGCCAAGCTCTGGGGCCAACGTCCTGACTTTC | TRBV7-9 | NA | TRBJ2-6 | TRBD1 | 19
CASSPAPRQPQHF | TGTGCCAGCAGCCCGGCTCCTCGTCAGCCCCAGCATTTT | TRBV9 | NA | TRBJ1-5 | NA | 13
CASTSARRGVVVGYNEQFF | TGTGCCAGCACCTCCGCCCGGCGGGGGGTCGTCGTCGGGTACAATGAGCAGTTCTTC | TRBV27 | NA | TRBJ2-1 | TRBD2 | 19
CASATGDLNTGELFF | TGCGCCAGCGCGACAGGGGACCTCAACACCGGGGAGCTGTTTTTT | TRBV5-1 | few | TRBJ2-2 | TRBD1 | 15
CASNLAPGQGSYEQYF | TGTGCCAGCAATTTGGCCCCGGGACAGGGATCGTACGAGCAGTACTTC | TRBV28 | NA | TRBJ2-7 | TRBD1 | 16
CASGRGIENTEAFF | TGCGCCAGCGGCAGGGGTATTGAGAACACTGAAGCTTTCTTT | TRBV5-1 | NA | TRBJ1-1 | NA | 14
CASSLGRTGLDDGYTF | TGTGCCAGCAGCTTAGGGAGGACAGGCCTGGATGATGGCTACACCTTC | TRBV7-9 | NA | TRBJ1-2 | TRBD1 | 16
CASTGSGKNIQYF | TGTGCCAGTACCGGTAGCGGTAAAAACATTCAGTACTTC | TRBV7-9 | once | TRBJ2-4 | NA | 13
CAWSVRSLTGDTQYF | TGTGCCTGGAGTGTACGTTCATTGACAGGAGATACGCAGTATTTT | TRBV30 | NA | TRBJ2-3 | NA | 15
CASRLVIRNQPQHF | TGTGCAAGTCGCTTAGTGATCAGGAATCAGCCCCAGCATTTT | TRBV12-2 | NA | TRBJ1-5 | NA | 14
CASSQDPGANVLTF | TGCGCCAGCAGCCAAGATCCGGGGGCCAACGTCCTGACTTTC | TRBV4-1 | NA | TRBJ2-6 | NA | 14
CASSYEDSVTSGYTF | TGTGCCAGCAGTTACGAGGACAGCGTAACTTCTGGCTACACCTTC | TRBV6-5 | once | TRBJ1-2 | NA | 15
CASSPGVNYGYTF | TGTGCCAGCTCACCAGGGGTAAACTATGGCTACACCTTC | TRBV18 | NA | TRBJ1-2 | NA | 13